The clone carrying this TCR beta chain qualifies as medium-sized (0.01 to 0.1%). Antigen: not known. The CDR3 covers 12 residues. V lost 6 bases and J lost 8, with 12 bases in between. Germline V gene lookup returns CDR1 MDHEN and CDR2 SYDVKM. Measured with immunoSEQ multiplex PCR; TCRdb has only the in-frame clones, and not every one. The table lists 35,000 to 45,000 clones, about 80% of them singletons. The data stem from a study of OX40 agonist ivuxolimab in advanced cancers. General study points: Expanded clones belonging to CD8+ T cells outnumbered, on average, those of CD4+. Doses of 0.1 to 3.0 mg/kg were accompanied by clonal expansion of CD4+ and CD8+ blood T cells by week 6.

The specimen comprised CD4+ or CD8+ T cells sorted from blood, sampled in a trial of the OX40 agonist ivuxolimab. V usage is TRBV28 and J usage is TRBJ2-3, with D uncertain. This clonotype originated in an adult with an advanced solid tumor such as melanoma, head and neck, liver or kidney cancer. CDR3 DNA: TGTGCCAGCAGCCCCTCCGCCGGTACGCAGTATTTT. Its protein is CASSPSAGTQYF.